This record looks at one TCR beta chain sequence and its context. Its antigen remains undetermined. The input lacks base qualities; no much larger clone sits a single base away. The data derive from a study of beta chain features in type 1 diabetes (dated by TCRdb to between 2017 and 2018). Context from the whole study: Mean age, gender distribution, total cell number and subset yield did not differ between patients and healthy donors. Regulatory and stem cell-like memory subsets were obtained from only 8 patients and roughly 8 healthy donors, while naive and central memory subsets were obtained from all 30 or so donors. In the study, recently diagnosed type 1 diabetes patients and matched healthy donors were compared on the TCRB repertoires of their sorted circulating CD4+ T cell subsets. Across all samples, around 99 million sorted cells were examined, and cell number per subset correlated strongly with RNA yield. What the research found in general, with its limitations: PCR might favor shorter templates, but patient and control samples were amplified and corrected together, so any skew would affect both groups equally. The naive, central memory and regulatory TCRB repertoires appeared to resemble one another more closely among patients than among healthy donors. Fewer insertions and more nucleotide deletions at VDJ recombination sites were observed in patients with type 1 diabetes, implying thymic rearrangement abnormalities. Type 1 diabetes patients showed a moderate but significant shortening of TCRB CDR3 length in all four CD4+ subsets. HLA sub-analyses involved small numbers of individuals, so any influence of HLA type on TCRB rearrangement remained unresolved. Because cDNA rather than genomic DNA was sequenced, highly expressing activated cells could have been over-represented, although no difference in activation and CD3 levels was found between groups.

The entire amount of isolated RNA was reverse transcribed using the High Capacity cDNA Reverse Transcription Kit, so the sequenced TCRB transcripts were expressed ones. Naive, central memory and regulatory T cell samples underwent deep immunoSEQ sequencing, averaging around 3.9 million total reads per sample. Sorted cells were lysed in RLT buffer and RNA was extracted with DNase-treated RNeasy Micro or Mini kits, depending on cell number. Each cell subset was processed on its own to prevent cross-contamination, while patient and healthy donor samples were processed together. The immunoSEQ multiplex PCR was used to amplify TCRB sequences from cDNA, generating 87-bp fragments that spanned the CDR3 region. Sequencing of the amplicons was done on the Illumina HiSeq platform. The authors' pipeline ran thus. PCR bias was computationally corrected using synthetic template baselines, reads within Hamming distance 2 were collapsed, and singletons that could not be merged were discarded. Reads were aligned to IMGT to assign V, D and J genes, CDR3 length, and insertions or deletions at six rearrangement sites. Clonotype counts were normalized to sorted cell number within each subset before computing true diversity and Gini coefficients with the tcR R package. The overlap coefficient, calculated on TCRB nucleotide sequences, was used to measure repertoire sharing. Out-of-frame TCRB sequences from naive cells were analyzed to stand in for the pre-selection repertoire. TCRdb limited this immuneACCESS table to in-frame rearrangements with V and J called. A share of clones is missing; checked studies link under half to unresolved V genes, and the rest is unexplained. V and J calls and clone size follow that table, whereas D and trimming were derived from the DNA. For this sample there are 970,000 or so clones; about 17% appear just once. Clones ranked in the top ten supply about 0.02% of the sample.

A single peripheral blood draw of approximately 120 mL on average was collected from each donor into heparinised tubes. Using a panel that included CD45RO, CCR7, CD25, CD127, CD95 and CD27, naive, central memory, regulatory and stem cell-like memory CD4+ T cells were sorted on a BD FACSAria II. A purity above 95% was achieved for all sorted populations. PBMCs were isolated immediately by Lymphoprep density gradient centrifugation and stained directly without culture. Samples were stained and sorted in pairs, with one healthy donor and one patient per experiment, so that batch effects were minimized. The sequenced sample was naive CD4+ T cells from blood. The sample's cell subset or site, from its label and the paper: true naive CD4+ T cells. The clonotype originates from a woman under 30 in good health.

In nucleotide form, the sequence is TGTGCCAGTTCAGGGGTAAGGAGTCCGGGCCAGCCCCAGCATTTT. Translated, this gives CASSGVRSPGQPQHF. The chain was built from TRBV19 and TRBJ1-5; the D gene is perhaps TRBD1, on 6 matching bases. V and J are truncated by 8 bases and 7 bases respectively, leaving an intervening sequence of 21 bases. Per the germline V gene (reference sequence), LNHDA is the CDR1 and SQIVND is the CDR2. From the cysteine through the phenylalanine, the CDR3 covers 15 amino acids. CDR3 DNA only is kept here, 45 bases in frame from base 1.